This TCR beta chain is from a study of cytomegalovirus exposure and HLA in healthy donors. Study-level background: Caucasian-associated ancestry cluster membership applied to 75% to 85% of around 400 genotyped donors.

Comments on this clone: Its specificity is unknown.

Findings of the study overall: Association of 16,951 TCR beta sequences with HLA alleles was found at 0.05 false discovery rate in a later analysis. The authors later linked a missense DCLRE1C variant to TCR beta V- and J-gene trimming.

The study ran its PCR with 60 Vbeta and 13 Jbeta primers. Produced via immunoSEQ multiplex PCR; TCRdb's table is partial and in-frame only. This table holds 150,000 to 200,000 clones, around 78% found once. Donors likely had unrecorded immune exposures despite being nominally healthy when sampled. The CDR3 has 15 residues. The germline CDR1 and CDR2 sequences are SGHDT and YYEEEE. V was clipped by 4 bases and J by 10 bases; unmatched bases: 12. This receptor was identified in a woman under 40 in good health and CMV-seropositive. Sequencing used PBMCs. This chain uses TRBV5-6 with TRBJ2-1; 9 bases map to TRBD1. The CDR3 nucleotides read TGTGCCAGCAGCCCCGGGGGGACAGGGAGGAACGAGCAGTTCTTC. Its translation: CASSPGGTGRNEQFF.